These 11 T cell receptor beta chains were sequenced from one sample in a study of T cells in Graves' hyperthyroidism and ophthalmopathy. Amplification yielded TCR beta CDR3 regions, with RNA transcripts as the source. RT-PCR in the first round (using the HTBI primer set) targeted the TCR CDR3. From the multiplex PCR reads, TCRdb called clonotypes with MiXCR, one entry per CDR3 protein. The sample has hundreds of thousands of distinct CDR3 sequences, about 15% seen once. The specimen was blood. These receptors all come from a woman in her forties with Graves' ophthalmopathy.

This clonotype appeared a few times. This sequence joins TRBV29-1 and TRBJ2-7; 8 bases map to TRBD1. The CDR3 is 17 amino acids. Trimming removed 1 base from V and 0 bases from J; junction bases left unmatched: 11. CDR1 and CDR2 (germline): SQVTM, ANQGSEA. CDR3 DNA: TGCAGCGTTGAAGGGGGTCGGTTTACAGGGGGCTCCTACGAGCAGTACTTC. This translates into CSVEGGRFTGGSYEQYF.

This clonotype was counted ten times or more. V gene TRBV19 combines with J gene TRBJ2-7; perhaps TRBD1 as D (6 bases). Looked up from germline, CDR1 is LNHDA and CDR2 is SQIVND (reference sequence). The CDR3 contains 15 residues. V was cut by 2 bases and J by 0 bases, with 11 bases left in between. CDR3 sequence (DNA): TGTGCCAGTAGTATACGACAGGCCAGCTCCTACGAGCAGTACTTC. This translates into CASSIRQASSYEQYF.

This sequence joins TRBV13 and TRBJ2-2; 7 nucleotides line up with TRBD1. The germline CDR1 and CDR2 sequences are PRHDT and FYEKMQ (reference sequence). V dropped 5 bases and J dropped 5; count of bases not matched to a gene: 8. CDR3 length: 15 residues. The chain's CDR3 is CASSRGQLKTGELFF. The CDR3, as DNA: TGTGCCAGCAGCCGGGGACAGTTGAAGACCGGGGAGCTGTTTTTT.

This clonotype appeared many times. The chain couples TRBV29-1 to TRBJ1-2; TRBD1 matches at 9 bases. The trim removed 4 bases at V and 4 bases at J, leaving 10 bases unmatched. Germline V gene sequence: CDR1 SQVTM, CDR2 ANQGSEA. The CDR3 spans 15 residues. The CDR3 spells CSVGGQGPFPYGYTF. CDR3 coding DNA: TGCAGCGTTGGGGGACAGGGTCCGTTTCCCTATGGCTACACCTTC.

This clonotype has just a few counts. The chain couples TRBV28 to TRBJ2-2, with 15 bases aligning to TRBD2. Germline CDR1 and CDR2: MDHEN and SYDVKM. The V gene end was trimmed by 6 bases and the J gene end by 7 bases; junction bases not matched to a gene: 6. The CDR3 is made up of 16 amino acids. The CDR3 nucleotides read TGTGCCAGCAGGCCCGGACTAGCGGGGGGGATCGGGGAGCTGTTTTTT. Amino acids: CASRPGLAGGIGELFF.

DNA for the CDR3: TGTGCCGTGGGACCCCTGATAACTGAAGCTTTCTTT. It specifies CAVGPLITEAFF. The chain joins TRBV6-1 to TRBJ1-1; D is possibly TRBD1 (5 bases). Deletions cut 11 bases from V and 5 bases from J, with 15 bases between. The CDR3 has 12 amino acids. Per the germline V gene, CDR1 is MNHNS and CDR2 is SASEGT.

This clonotype was recorded at least ten times. The rearrangement uses TRBV12-3 or TRBV12-4 and TRBJ1-2; 10 bases align to TRBD1. The CDR3 extends over 14 amino acids. J gave up 7 bases and V 5 bases, and 7 bases lay outside the gene matches. The CDR3 loop is CASSPGGTGVGYTF. For the CDR3, the DNA is TGTGCCAGCAGTCCAGGCGGGACAGGGGTTGGCTACACCTTC.

This clonotype was seen many times. The chain links TRBV3-1 to TRBJ2-7; TRBD2 is a possible D gene (6 bases). The V end was cut by 4 bases, the J end by 1 base, with 11 bases between. The CDR3 has 14 residues. Germline assignment: CDR1 LGHDT and CDR2 YNNKEL (reference sequence). The CDR3 loop is CASSRGTRSYEQYF. CDR3 DNA: TGTGCCAGCAGCCGCGGGACTCGTTCCTACGAGCAGTACTTC.

This clonotype appeared many times. In nucleotides, the CDR3 is TGTGCCATCAGTGGTAAACAGGGGGATAGTGGCTACACCTTC. Protein product: CAISGKQGDSGYTF. V and J are TRBV10-3 and TRBJ1-2, with 8 bases lining up with TRBD1. Germline V gene lookup returns CDR1 ENHRY and CDR2 SYGVKD. CDR3 length: 14 amino acids. V gave up 4 bases and J gave up 7 bases; unmatched junction bases: 8.

This clonotype was counted at least ten times. The rearrangement uses TRBV28 and TRBJ1-5, with 7 positions matching TRBD1. CDR1 and CDR2 (germline): MDHEN, SYDVKM. J gave up 5 bases and V 6 bases, and 4 bases lay outside the gene matches. This CDR3 is 13 amino acids long. The DNA of the CDR3 is TGTGCCAGCAGGTATCAGGGGGATCAGCCCCAGCATTTT. It translates to CASRYQGDQPQHF.

Comment on this clonotype: Possible read error: a much larger clone is one base away. The chain uses TRBV6-5 and TRBJ1-2; perhaps TRBD1 as D (5 bases). CDR1 is MNHEY, CDR2 SVGAGI, per germline. The CDR3 contains 14 residues. The CDR3 spells CVSSSRGGNYGYTF. As DNA, the CDR3 is TGTGTCAGCAGTTCACGGGGGGGGAACTATGGCTACACCTTC.